This TCR beta chain was recorded in a study of blood T cell repertoires in COVID-19. Germline V CDR1 and CDR2: MNHEY, SMNVEV (reference sequence). CDR3 size: 15 residues. V was shortened by 4 bases and J by 0 bases, with 9 bases between the two germline ends. Sequencing used immunoSEQ multiplex PCR; TCRdb keeps in-frame clones, though not all of them. The table has under 250,000 clones, 65% to 90% seen once. The sequenced material came from PBMCs or T cells enriched from blood (not recorded which). The clonotype comes from a woman aged 45-65 years with acute COVID-19. The chain recombines TRBV27 with TRBJ1-4; no clear D. The CDR3 protein is CASSSPAATNEKLFF. CDR3 in DNA: TGTGCCAGCAGTTCCCCAGCGGCAACTAATGAAAAACTGTTTTTT. Full variable domain (outside the CDR3, taken from reference TRBV27 and TRBJ1-4): EAQVTQNPRYLITVTGKKLTVTCSQNMNHEYMSWYRQDPGLGLRQIYYSMNVEVTDKGDVPEGYKVSRKEKRNFPLILESPSPNQTSLYFCASSSPAATNEKLFFGSGTQLSVL.